The entry that follows covers one TCR beta chain sequence. The data were taken from a study of cytotoxic CD8 clonotypes in ibrutinib-treated CLL. Here immunoSEQ multiplex PCR was the method, and the copy in TCRdb shows in-frame clones only, minus some. The repertoire consists of approximately 330,000 clones, with roughly 80% occurring once and the leading ten covering roughly 6.3%. The J segment lost 7 bases and the V segment lost 6 bases, leaving 13 bases of the junction unmatched. Germline CDR1 and CDR2: SNHLY and FYNNEI. This CDR3 has 16 amino acids. This clonotype was sampled from a human donor with chronic lymphocytic leukemia. Specimen: PBMCs, collected before ibrutinib treatment. The V gene is TRBV2, the J gene TRBJ2-4, with 9 bases fitting TRBD1. The CDR3 DNA follows: TGTGCCAGCAGCGAACCCTCCGGGACAGGGATTAACATTCAGTACTTC. Amino acids: CASSEPSGTGINIQYF.